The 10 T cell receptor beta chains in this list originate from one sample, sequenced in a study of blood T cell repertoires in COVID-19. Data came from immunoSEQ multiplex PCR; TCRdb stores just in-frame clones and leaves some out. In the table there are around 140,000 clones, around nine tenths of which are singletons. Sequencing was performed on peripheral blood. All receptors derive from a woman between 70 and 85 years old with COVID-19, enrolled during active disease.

The CDR3 here is CASSPGADTQYF. The CDR3 DNA reads TGCGCCAGCAGCCCCGGGGCAGATACGCAGTATTTT. This rearrangement joins TRBV5-1 to TRBJ2-3, with D perhaps TRBD2 (5 bases). CDR3 size: 12 residues. V gave up 4 bases and J gave up 4 bases, with 7 bases separating them. Germline loops: CDR1 SGHRS, CDR2 YFSETQ. Full variable domain (remainder filled in from reference TRBV5-1 and TRBJ2-3): KAGVTQTPRYLIKTRGQQVTLSCSPISGHRSVSWYQQTPGQGLQFLFEYFSETQRNKGNFPGRFSGRQFSNSRSEMNVSTLELGDSALYLCASSPGADTQYFGPGTRLTVL.

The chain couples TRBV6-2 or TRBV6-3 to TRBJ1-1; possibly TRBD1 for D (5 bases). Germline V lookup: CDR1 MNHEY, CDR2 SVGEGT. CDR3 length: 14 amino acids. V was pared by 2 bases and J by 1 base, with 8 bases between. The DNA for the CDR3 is TGTGCCAGCAGTTACCAGGGCCGGAACACTGAAGCTTTCTTT. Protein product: CASSYQGRNTEAFF.

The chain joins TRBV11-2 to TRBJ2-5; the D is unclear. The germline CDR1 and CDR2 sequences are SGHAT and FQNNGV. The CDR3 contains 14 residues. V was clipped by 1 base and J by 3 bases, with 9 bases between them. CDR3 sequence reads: CASSLVEVKETQYF. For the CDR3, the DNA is TGTGCCAGCAGCTTAGTAGAAGTCAAAGAGACCCAGTACTTC. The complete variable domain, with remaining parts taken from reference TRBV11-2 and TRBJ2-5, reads EAGVAQSPRYKIIEKRQSVAFWCNPISGHATLYWYQQILGQGPKLLIQFQNNGVVDDSQLPKDRFSAERLKGVDSTLKIQPAKLEDSAVYLCASSLVEVKETQYFGPGTRLLVL.

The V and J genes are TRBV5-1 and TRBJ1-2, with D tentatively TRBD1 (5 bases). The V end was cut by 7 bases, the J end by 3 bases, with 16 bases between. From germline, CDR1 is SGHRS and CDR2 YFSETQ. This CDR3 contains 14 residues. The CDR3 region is CASHPTDSDYGYTF. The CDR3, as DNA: TGCGCCAGCCACCCGACAGATTCCGACTATGGCTACACCTTC.

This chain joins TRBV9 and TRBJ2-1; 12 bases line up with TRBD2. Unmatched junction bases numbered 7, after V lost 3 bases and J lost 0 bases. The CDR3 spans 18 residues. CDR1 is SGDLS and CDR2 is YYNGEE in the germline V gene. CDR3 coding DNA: TGTGCCAGCAGCGATCGACTAGCGGGGGCGAGCTCCTACAATGAGCAGTTCTTC. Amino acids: CASSDRLAGASSYNEQFF.

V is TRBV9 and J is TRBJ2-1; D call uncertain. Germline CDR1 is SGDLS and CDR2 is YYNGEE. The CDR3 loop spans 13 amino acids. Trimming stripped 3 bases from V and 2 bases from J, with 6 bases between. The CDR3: CASSALAYNEQFF. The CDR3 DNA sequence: TGTGCCAGCAGCGCCCTAGCCTACAATGAGCAGTTCTTC. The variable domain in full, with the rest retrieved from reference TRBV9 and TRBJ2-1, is DSGVTQTPKHLITATGQRVTLRCSPRSGDLSVYWYQQSLDQGLQFLIQYYNGEERAKGNILERFSAQQFPDLHSELNLSSLELGDSALYFCASSALAYNEQFFGPGTRLTVL.

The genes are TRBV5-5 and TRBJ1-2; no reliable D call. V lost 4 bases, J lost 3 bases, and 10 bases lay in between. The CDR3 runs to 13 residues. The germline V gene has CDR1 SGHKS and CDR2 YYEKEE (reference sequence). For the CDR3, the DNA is TGTGCCAGCAGCCTGTCTGTCGACTATGGCTACACCTTC. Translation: CASSLSVDYGYTF.

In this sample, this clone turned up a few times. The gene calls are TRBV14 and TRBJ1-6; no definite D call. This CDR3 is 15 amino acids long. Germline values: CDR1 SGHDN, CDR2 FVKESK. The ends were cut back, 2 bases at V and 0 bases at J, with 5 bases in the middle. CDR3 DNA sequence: TGTGCCAGCAGCCAACGGAGCTCCTATAATTCACCCCTCCACTTT. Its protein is CASSQRSSYNSPLHF.

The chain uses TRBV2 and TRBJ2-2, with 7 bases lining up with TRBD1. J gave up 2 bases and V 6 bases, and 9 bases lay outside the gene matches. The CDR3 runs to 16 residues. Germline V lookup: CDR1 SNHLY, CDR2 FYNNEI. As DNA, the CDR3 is TGTGCCAGCAGCATATATGGGACAGAAAACACCGGGGAGCTGTTTTTT. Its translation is CASSIYGTENTGELFF.

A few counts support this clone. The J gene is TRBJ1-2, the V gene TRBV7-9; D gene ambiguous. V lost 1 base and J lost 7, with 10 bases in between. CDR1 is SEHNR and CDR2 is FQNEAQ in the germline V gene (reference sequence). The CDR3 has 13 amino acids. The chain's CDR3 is CASSLGGFGGYTF. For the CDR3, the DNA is TGTGCCAGCAGCTTAGGAGGGTTTGGTGGCTACACCTTC.